This TCR beta chain originates from a study of blood T cell repertoires in COVID-19. For the study at large: Sources were T cells, B-cell-depleted T cells, or PBMCs; the material itself was cDNA or gDNA.

This CDR3 has 14 amino acids. The V gene end was trimmed by 6 bases and the J gene end by 8 bases; junction bases not matched to a gene: 7. Germline V lookup: CDR1 LNHDA, CDR2 SQIVND (reference sequence). In the original workflow: Amplification from reference gene primers served as the basis for estimated nucleated cell counts. Some clones are missing from TCRdb's copy, which holds only in-frame ones; the method was immunoSEQ multiplex PCR. The V and J calls and the clone size are those of that table, but D and trimming were determined from the DNA. This sample has about 230,000 clones, with approximately 89% found just once.

The chain joins TRBV19 to TRBJ2-2; TRBD2 matches at 9 bases. Source material: PBMCs or T cells enriched from blood (not recorded which). This receptor was taken from a woman aged 40 to 50 with acute COVID-19. The CDR3 DNA reads as TGTGCCAGTAGGACTAGCGGCCTAGAAGGGGAGCTGTTTTTT. Translation gives CASRTSGLEGELFF.